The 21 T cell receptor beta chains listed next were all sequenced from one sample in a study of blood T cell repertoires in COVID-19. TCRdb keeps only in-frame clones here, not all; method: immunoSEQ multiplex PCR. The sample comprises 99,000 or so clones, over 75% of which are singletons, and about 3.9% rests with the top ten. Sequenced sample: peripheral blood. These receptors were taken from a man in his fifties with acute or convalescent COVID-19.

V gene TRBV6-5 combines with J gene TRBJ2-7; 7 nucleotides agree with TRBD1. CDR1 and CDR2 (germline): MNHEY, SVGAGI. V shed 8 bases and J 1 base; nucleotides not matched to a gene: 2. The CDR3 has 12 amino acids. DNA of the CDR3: TGTGCCAGCGGACAGGTATCCTACGAGCAGTACTTC. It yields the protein CASGQVSYEQYF.

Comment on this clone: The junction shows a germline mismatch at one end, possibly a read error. CDR3 in DNA: TGTGCCCGGAGTGAGGAGGGCTATGGCTACACCTTC. This gives the protein CARSEEGYGYTF. The rearrangement joins TRBV30 to TRBJ1-2; D not certain. The germline gives CDR1 GTSNPN, CDR2 SVGIG (reference sequence). The CDR3 has 12 residues.

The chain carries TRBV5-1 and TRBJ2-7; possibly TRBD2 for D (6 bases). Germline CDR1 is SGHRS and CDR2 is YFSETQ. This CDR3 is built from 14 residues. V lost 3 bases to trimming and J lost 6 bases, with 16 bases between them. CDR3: CASSYAGLPGEQYF. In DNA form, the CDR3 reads TGCGCCAGCAGCTACGCGGGACTGCCTGGCGAGCAGTACTTC.

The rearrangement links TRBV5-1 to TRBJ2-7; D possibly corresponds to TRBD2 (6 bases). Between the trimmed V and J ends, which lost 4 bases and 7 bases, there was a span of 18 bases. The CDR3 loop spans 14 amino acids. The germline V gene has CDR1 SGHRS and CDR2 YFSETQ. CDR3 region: CASSGDWKWLEQYF. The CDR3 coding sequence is TGCGCCAGCAGCGGGGACTGGAAGTGGCTGGAGCAGTACTTC.

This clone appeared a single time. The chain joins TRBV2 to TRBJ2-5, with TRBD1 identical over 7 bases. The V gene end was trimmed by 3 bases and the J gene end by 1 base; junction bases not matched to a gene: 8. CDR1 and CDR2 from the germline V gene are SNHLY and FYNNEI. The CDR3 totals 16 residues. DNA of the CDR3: TGTGCCAGCAGTGAGAGGGGGCGGGCCGTCCAAGAGACCCAGTACTTC. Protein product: CASSERGRAVQETQYF.

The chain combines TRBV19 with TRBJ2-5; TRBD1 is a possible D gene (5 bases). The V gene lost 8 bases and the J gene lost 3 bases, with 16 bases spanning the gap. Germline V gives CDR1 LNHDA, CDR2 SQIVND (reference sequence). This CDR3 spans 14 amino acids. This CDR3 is CASGSQGLEETQYF. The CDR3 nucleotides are TGTGCCAGTGGAAGCCAGGGCTTAGAAGAGACCCAGTACTTC.

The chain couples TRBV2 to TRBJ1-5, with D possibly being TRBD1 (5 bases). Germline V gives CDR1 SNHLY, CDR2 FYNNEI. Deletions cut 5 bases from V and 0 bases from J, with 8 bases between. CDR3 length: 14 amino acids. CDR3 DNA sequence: TGTGCCAGCAGTTCAGGGTTTAGCAATCAGCCCCAGCATTTT. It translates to CASSSGFSNQPQHF.

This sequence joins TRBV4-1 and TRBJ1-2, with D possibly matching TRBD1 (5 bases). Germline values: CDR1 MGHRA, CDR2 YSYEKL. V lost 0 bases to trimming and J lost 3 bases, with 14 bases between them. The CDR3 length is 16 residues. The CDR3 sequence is CASSQDRGARYYGYTF. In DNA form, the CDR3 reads TGCGCCAGCAGCCAAGATCGCGGGGCGAGGTACTATGGCTACACCTTC.

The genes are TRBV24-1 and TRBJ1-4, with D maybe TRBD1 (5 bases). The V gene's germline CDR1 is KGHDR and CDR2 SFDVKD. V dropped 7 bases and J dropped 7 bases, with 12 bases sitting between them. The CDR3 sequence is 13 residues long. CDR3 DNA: TGTGCCACCAGCCCTAGGGGAAGTGAAAAACTGTTTTTT. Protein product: CATSPRGSEKLFF.

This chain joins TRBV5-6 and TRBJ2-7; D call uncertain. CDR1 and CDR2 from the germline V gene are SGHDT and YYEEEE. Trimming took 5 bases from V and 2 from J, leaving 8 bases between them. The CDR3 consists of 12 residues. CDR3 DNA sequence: TGTGCCAGCAGTTACGACACCTACGAGCAGTACTTC. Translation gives CASSYDTYEQYF.

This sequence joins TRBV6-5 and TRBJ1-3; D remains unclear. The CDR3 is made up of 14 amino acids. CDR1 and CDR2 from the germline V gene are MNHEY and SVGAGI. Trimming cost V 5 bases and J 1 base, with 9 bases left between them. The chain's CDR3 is CASSRRGSGNTIYF. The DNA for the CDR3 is TGTGCCAGCAGTCGACGCGGGTCTGGAAACACCATATATTTT.

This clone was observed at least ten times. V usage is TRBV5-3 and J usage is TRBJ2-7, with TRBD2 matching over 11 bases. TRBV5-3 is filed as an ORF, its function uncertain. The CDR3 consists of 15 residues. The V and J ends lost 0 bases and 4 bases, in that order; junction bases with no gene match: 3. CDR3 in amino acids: CARSLASGRFYEQYF. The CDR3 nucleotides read TGTGCCAGAAGCTTGGCTAGCGGGAGGTTTTACGAGCAGTACTTC.

CDR3 sequence (DNA): TGTGCCAGCAGCGTCCGGTTCGGCTACACCTTC. Translated, it gives CASSVRFGYTF. This chain joins TRBV12-3 or TRBV12-4 and TRBJ1-2, with no clear D. Trimming stripped 6 bases from V and 8 bases from J, with 10 bases between. This CDR3 has 11 amino acids.

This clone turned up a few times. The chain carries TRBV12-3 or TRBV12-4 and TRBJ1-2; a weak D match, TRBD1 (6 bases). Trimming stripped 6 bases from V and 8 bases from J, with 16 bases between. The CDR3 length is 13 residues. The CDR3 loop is CASRPTGPRGYTF. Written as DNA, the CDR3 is TGTGCCAGCAGACCCACAGGGCCTCGAGGCTACACCTTC.

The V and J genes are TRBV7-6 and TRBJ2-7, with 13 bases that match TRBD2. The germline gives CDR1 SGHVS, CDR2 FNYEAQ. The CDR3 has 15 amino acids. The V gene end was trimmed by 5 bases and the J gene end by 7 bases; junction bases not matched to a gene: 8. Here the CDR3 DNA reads TGTGCCAGCAGCCAAGGACTAGCGGGAGAGGGGGAGCAGTACTTC. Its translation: CASSQGLAGEGEQYF.

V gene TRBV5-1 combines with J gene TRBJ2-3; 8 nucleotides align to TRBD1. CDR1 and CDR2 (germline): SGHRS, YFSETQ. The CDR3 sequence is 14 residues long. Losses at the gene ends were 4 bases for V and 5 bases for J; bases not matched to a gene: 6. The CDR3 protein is CASSPTGVVDTQYF. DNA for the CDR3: TGCGCCAGCAGCCCGACAGGGGTCGTAGATACGCAGTATTTT. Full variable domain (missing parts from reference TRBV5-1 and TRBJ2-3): KAGVTQTPRYLIKTRGQQVTLSCSPISGHRSVSWYQQTPGQGLQFLFEYFSETQRNKGNFPGRFSGRQFSNSRSEMNVSTLELGDSALYLCASSPTGVVDTQYFGPGTRLTVL.

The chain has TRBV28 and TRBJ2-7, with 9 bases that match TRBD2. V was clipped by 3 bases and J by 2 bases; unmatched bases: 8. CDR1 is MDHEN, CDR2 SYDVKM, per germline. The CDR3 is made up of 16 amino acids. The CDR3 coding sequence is TGTGCCAGCAGTTTCGTACTAGCGGGTTATGCCTACGAGCAGTACTTC. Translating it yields CASSFVLAGYAYEQYF.

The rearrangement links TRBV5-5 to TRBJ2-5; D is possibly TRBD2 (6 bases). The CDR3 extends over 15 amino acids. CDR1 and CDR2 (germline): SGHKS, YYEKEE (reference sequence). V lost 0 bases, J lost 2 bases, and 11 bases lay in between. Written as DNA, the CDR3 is TGTGCCAGCAGCTTGGGGGGAGGTGGTCAAGAGACCCAGTACTTC. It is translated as CASSLGGGGQETQYF.

Here the CDR3 reads CATSRDRGRGQPQHF. DNA for the CDR3: TGTGCCACCAGCAGAGACAGGGGGCGCGGACAGCCCCAGCATTTT. J is TRBJ1-5 and V is TRBV15, with 8 bases matching TRBD1. V trimming: 0 bases; J trimming: 7 bases; junction bases outside the gene matches: 5. This CDR3 is built from 15 residues. The germline CDR1 and CDR2 sequences are LNHNV and YYDKDF (reference sequence).

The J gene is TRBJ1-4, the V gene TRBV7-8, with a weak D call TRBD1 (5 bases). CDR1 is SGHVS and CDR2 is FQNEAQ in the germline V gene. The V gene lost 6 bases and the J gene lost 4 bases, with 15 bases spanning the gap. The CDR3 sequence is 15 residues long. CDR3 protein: CASSLLGELNEKLFF. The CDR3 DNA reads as TGTGCCAGCAGTCTTCTAGGGGAACTTAATGAAAAACTGTTTTTT.

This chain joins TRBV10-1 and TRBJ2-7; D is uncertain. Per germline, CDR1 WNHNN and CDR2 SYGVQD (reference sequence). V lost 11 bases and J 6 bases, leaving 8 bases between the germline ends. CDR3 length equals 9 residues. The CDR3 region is CASICEQYF. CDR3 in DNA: TGCGCCTCCATTTGCGAGCAGTACTTC.